These 17 T cell receptor beta chains were all obtained from the same sample, sequenced in a study of T-cell memory formation after mild COVID-19. In TCRdb, the 5' RACE reads were re-called with MiXCR into one record per CDR3 protein. Among around 310,000 distinct CDR3 sequences listed, roughly an eighth were seen once. The sequenced sample was PBMCs or a T cell subset sorted from them (not recorded which). These TCRs come from a man aged 18 to 29 who had mild COVID-19 (a few samples of this study predate the infection). Cell type and time point are not known.

This clonotype turned up a few times. The rearrangement uses TRBV4-2 and TRBJ2-7; no definite D call. Germline CDR1 LGHNA, CDR2 YNFKEQ. This CDR3 has 15 residues. Trimming took off 0 bases at V and 0 bases at J, with 9 bases between the two ends. The CDR3 nucleotides read TGTGCCAGCAGCCAAGATTTGGTAGACTCCTACGAGCAGTACTTC. Translating it yields CASSQDLVDSYEQYF.

This clonotype was found a few times. Here the CDR3 reads CASSLRGRVVGEQFF. For the CDR3, the DNA is TGTGCCAGCAGCTTAAGGGGGAGGGTGGTTGGAGAGCAGTTCTTC. The V and J genes are TRBV7-2 and TRBJ2-1, with a tentative D call TRBD2 (7 bases). This CDR3 is built from 15 residues. CDR1 and CDR2 (germline): SGHTA, FQGNSA. Trimming left V 2 bases short and J 10 bases short, with 18 bases between.

This clonotype has more than one count but fewer than ten. This chain joins TRBV10-3 and TRBJ2-7; 10 bases map to TRBD1. CDR1 ENHRY and CDR2 SYGVKD come from the germline V gene. This CDR3 contains 14 residues. Trimming removed 4 bases from V and 7 bases from J; junction bases left unmatched: 7. The CDR3 nucleotides read TGTGCCATCAGTGCCCGGGACAGGGGCCGGGAGCAGTACTTC. This translates into CAISARDRGREQYF.

The chain carries TRBV12-3 or TRBV12-4 and TRBJ1-2; no clear D. V was shortened by 8 bases and J by 0 bases, with 10 bases between the two germline ends. The CDR3 loop spans 13 amino acids. CDR3 bases: TGTGCCAGCGCGCAACAGTCTAACTATGGCTACACCTTC. Protein sequence: CASAQQSNYGYTF.

The genes are TRBV5-1 and TRBJ1-2; no firm D call. CDR3 length equals 13 residues. Germline V gene data show CDR1 as SGHRS and CDR2 as YFSETQ. V lost 4 bases and J lost 8, with 15 bases in between. The CDR3 protein is CASSALGQEGYTF. The CDR3 DNA sequence: TGCGCCAGCAGCGCCCTAGGGCAGGAGGGCTACACCTTC.

The V and J genes are TRBV4-2 and TRBJ2-3; a possible D gene is TRBD2 (7 bases). The CDR3 contains 18 residues. From germline, CDR1 is LGHNA and CDR2 YNFKEQ. V was cut by 0 bases and J by 2 bases, with 18 bases left in between. The CDR3 spells CASSQDLSGGPTTDTQYF. The DNA of the CDR3 is TGTGCCAGCAGCCAAGATCTCTCCGGGGGGCCCACCACAGATACGCAGTATTTT.

This clonotype was seen a few times. The CDR3 bases are TGTGCCAGCTCACCGCTAGCGGGGTCGACTAGCACAGATACGCAGTATTTT. Its translation: CASSPLAGSTSTDTQYF. The chain is built from TRBV18 and TRBJ2-3; TRBD2 aligns across 9 bases. The CDR3 totals 17 residues. Germline CDR1 and CDR2: KGHSH and LQKENI. J gave up 0 bases and V 3 bases, and 7 bases lay outside the gene matches.

The chain's CDR3 is CASSPQGREWTDTQYF. The CDR3 bases are TGTGCCAGCAGCCCACAGGGGAGGGAGTGGACAGATACGCAGTATTTT. This chain uses TRBV5-6 with TRBJ2-3, with D perhaps assigned TRBD1 or TRBD2 (7 bases each). From germline, CDR1 is SGHDT and CDR2 YYEEEE. The CDR3 loop spans 16 amino acids. The germline V and J ends were trimmed by 4 bases and 3 bases, with 18 bases remaining between them.

This rearrangement joins TRBV2 to TRBJ2-2; D is ambiguous. Trimming shortened V by 6 bases and J by 6 bases, and 5 bases separated the two germline ends. CDR1 and CDR2 from the germline V gene are SNHLY and FYNNEI. CDR3 size: 11 residues. This CDR3 is CASREPGELFF. The CDR3 bases are TGTGCCAGCAGGGAGCCCGGGGAGCTGTTTTTT.

The V call is TRBV5-1, the J call TRBJ2-5; tentatively, D is TRBD2 (5 bases). The CDR3 has 13 amino acids. Germline V gene sequence: CDR1 SGHRS, CDR2 YFSETQ. V lost 0 bases, J lost 6 bases, and 9 bases lay in between. The CDR3 loop reads CASSLDGVKTQYF. The CDR3 coding sequence is TGCGCCAGCAGCTTGGACGGGGTGAAGACCCAGTACTTC.

This clonotype was observed at least ten times. V usage is TRBV19 and J usage is TRBJ1-1; D ambiguous. Trimming took 6 bases from V and 1 from J, leaving 12 bases between them. The length of the CDR3 is 14 residues. Germline CDR1 and CDR2: LNHDA and SQIVND (reference sequence). CDR3 sequence: CASRDGGRNTEAFF. The CDR3 bases are TGTGCCAGTAGAGACGGCGGCCGGAACACTGAAGCTTTCTTT.

This chain uses TRBV7-9 with TRBJ2-1; D is perhaps TRBD1 or TRBD2 (5 bases each). The CDR3 loop spans 14 amino acids. CDR1 is SEHNR and CDR2 is FQNEAQ in the germline V gene (reference sequence). The V and J ends lost 3 bases and 5 bases respectively, with 11 bases between them. The CDR3 reads CASSFFRGNNEQFF. The CDR3 coding sequence is TGTGCCAGCAGCTTTTTTCGGGGCAACAATGAGCAGTTCTTC. Together with reference TRBV7-9 and TRBJ2-1, the CDR3 gives the full variable domain: DTGVSQNPRHKITKRGQNVTFRCDPISEHNRLYWYRQTLGQGPEFLTYFQNEAQLEKSRLLSDRFSAERPKGSFSTLEIQRTEQGDSAMYLCASSFFRGNNEQFFGPGTRLTVL.

In its sample, this clonotype was seen many times. The chain carries TRBV2 and TRBJ2-5; D is possibly TRBD2 (6 bases). CDR3 length: 13 residues. Germline CDR1 is SNHLY and CDR2 is FYNNEI. V lost 5 bases and J lost 3, with 10 bases in between. The CDR3 protein is CASSPRGEETQYF. The CDR3 coding sequence is TGTGCCAGCAGTCCGCGCGGGGAAGAGACCCAGTACTTC. The full variable domain, in which reference TRBV2 and TRBJ2-5 provide the parts outside the CDR3, is EPEVTQTPSHQVTQMGQEVILRCVPISNHLYFYWYRQILGQKVEFLVSFYNNEISEKSEIFDDQFSVERPDGSNFTLKIRSTKLEDSAMYFCASSPRGEETQYFGPGTRLLVL.

This clonotype showed up just a few times. CDR3 residues: CASSLGGRAFF. Written as DNA, the CDR3 is TGTGCCAGCAGTTTGGGGGGTCGGGCTTTCTTT. This rearrangement joins TRBV6-6 to TRBJ1-1, with D perhaps matching TRBD1 (5 bases). Germline loops: CDR1 MNHNY, CDR2 SVGAGI (reference sequence). V was shortened by 4 bases and J by 11 bases, with 11 bases between the two germline ends. This CDR3 spans 11 amino acids.

This clonotype came up a few times. The chain links TRBV7-3 to TRBJ2-2, with D perhaps matching TRBD2 (6 bases). Trimming removed 3 bases from V and 0 bases from J, with 8 bases in between. CDR1 SGHTA and CDR2 FQGTGA come from the germline V gene. CDR3 length: 15 residues. For the CDR3, the DNA is TGTGCCAGCAGCTTCGGAGGGACGAACACCGGGGAGCTGTTTTTT. Its translation: CASSFGGTNTGELFF.

This chain uses TRBV20-1 with TRBJ2-7; D possibly corresponds to TRBD2 (6 bases). The CDR3 is 13 residues long. The germline CDR1 and CDR2 sequences are DFQATT and SNEGSKA (reference sequence). V was shortened by 1 base and J by 11 bases, with 18 bases between the two germline ends. CDR3 sequence reads: CSARVKGFGEEYF. DNA for the CDR3: TGCAGTGCTAGAGTGAAGGGATTTGGGGAGGAGTACTTC.

This clonotype was detected only a few times. The rearrangement joins TRBV9 to TRBJ2-3; the D is unclear. The CDR3 spans 15 residues. The germline V and J ends were trimmed by 3 bases and 2 bases, with 13 bases remaining between them. Germline CDR1 is SGDLS and CDR2 is YYNGEE. The CDR3 spells CASSADPGSTDTQYF. In nucleotides, the CDR3 is TGTGCCAGCAGCGCCGACCCCGGGTCCACAGATACGCAGTATTTT. Full variable domain (rest looked up from reference TRBV9 and TRBJ2-3): DSGVTQTPKHLITATGQRVTLRCSPRSGDLSVYWYQQSLDQGLQFLIQYYNGEERAKGNILERFSAQQFPDLHSELNLSSLELGDSALYFCASSADPGSTDTQYFGPGTRLTVL.